The subject of this entry is one TCR beta chain. CDR3 size: 14 residues. The V end lost 5 bases, the J end lost 4 bases, and 15 bases lay between the germline ends. Per the germline V gene, CDR1 is MNHEY and CDR2 is SVGAGI. Both 60 Vbeta primers and 13 Jbeta primers went into the PCR. TCRdb keeps only in-frame clones here, not all; method: immunoSEQ multiplex PCR. The table shows about 150,000 clones, with around 75% occurring only once. This sample is drawn from a study of cytomegalovirus exposure and HLA in healthy donors. The sequence came from a man aged 18 to 30 in good health and CMV-seropositive. The gene calls are TRBV6-5 and TRBJ2-7; possible D gene TRBD1, 5 bases. The sample comprised PBMCs. CDR3 nucleotide sequence: TGTGCCAGCAGTCCCGGCCAGGGTCGGTACGAGCAGTACTTC. Translated: CASSPGQGRYEQYF.